This T cell receptor (beta chain) came from a study of vaccination effects on CD4 cells after COVID-19. Study overall: The median interval between the second dose and post-vaccine sampling was 72 days.

This table comes from immunoSEQ multiplex PCR, and its TCRdb copy is limited to in-frame clones, with some not included. The table shows 17,000 or so clones, with around three quarters occurring only once. Of note for this clone: The antigen is not known.

V lost 6 bases to trimming and J lost 1 base, with 13 bases between them. The CDR3 has 15 amino acids. Germline CDR1 is SNHLY and CDR2 is FYNNEI. Peptide-pool stimulation followed by sequencing identified expanded antigen-specific CD4+ clonotypes in the ViraFEST assay. Cells that had been cultured for 10 days were the source of isolated CD4+ T cells. A PCR test confirmed that the person had SARS-CoV-2 infection between March and December 2020. The vaccine given was either BNT162b2 or mRNA-1273, in two doses. The rearrangement joins TRBV2 to TRBJ1-3; D not resolved. The clonotype was recovered from a human donor who had a prior SARS-CoV-2 infection. The input for sequencing was CD4+ T cells from PBMCs cultured with SARS-CoV-2 spike peptides, taken after COVID-19 vaccination. CDR3 DNA: TGTGCCAGCAGCTGGCAGCCTCAATCTGGAAACACCATATATTTT. Amino acid sequence: CASSWQPQSGNTIYF.